This T cell receptor beta chain was found in a study of cytomegalovirus exposure and HLA in healthy donors. The wider study: The 120 or so validation repertoires were produced on the same platform as the 550 to 700 repertoires of the first cohort. This was reported in a later analysis. Overall study results and limits: For cytomegalovirus status, the classifier reportedly gave diagnoses with high specificity and sensitivity.

Repertoires were generated with immunoSEQ multiplex PCR, while TCRdb's copy carries only in-frame clones and drops some. The sample lists about 110,000 clones, 88% occurring once. This CDR3 has 15 residues. Germline V gene sequence: CDR1 MNHEY, CDR2 SVGAGI. The V end was cut by 3 bases, the J end by 4 bases, with 15 bases between. With respect to this clone: Antigen: not known.

The donors formed part of the roughly 120-subject validation cohort, distinct from the roughly 620-subject first cohort. The genes are TRBV6-5 and TRBJ1-2; tentatively, D is TRBD1 (5 bases). The receptor was isolated from a woman between 18 and 29 years old in good health and CMV-seropositive. The sequenced sample was PBMCs. CDR3 nucleotides: TGTGCCAGCAGTTATTCGCTCGGCAGGGCCTATGGCTACACCTTC. Protein product: CASSYSLGRAYGYTF.